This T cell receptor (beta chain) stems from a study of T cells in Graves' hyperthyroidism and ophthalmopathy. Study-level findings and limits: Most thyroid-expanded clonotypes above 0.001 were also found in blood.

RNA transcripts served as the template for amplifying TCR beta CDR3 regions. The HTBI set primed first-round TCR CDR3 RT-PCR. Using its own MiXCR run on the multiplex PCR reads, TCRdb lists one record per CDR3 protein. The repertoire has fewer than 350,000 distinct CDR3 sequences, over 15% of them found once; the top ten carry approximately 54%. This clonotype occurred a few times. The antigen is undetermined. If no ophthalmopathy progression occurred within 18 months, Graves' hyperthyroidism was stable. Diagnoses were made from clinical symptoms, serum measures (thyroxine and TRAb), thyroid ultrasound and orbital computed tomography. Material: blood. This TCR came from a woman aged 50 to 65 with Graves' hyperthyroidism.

The CDR3 here is CASSLRPSGAYGYTF. CDR3 DNA sequence: TGTGCCAGCAGTCTACGCCCTTCAGGGGCCTATGGCTACACCTTC. The V gene is TRBV6-2 or TRBV6-3, the J gene TRBJ1-2, with a weak D call TRBD1 (6 bases). Germline V lookup: CDR1 MNHEY, CDR2 SVGEGT. The CDR3 spans 15 residues. The V and J ends lost 5 bases and 4 bases respectively, with 17 bases between them.